This TCR beta chain was recovered during a study of T cell responses to AZD1222 COVID-19 vaccine. Findings of the study overall: The sample set comprised mostly white British donors with more females, and clonal diversity was possibly underestimated. Scientists sampled the repertoires only once the peak T cell response had passed. Of spike-specific TCRs, nearly half reportedly target regions left unmutated in variants.

Clones were sequenced by immunoSEQ multiplex PCR, and TCRdb holds only the in-frame ones, with some missing. The sample records roughly 140,000 clones, around 90% being singletons. This clone was seen only a few times. What it binds is not known. V lost 6 bases and J 0 bases, leaving 12 bases between the germline ends. From germline, CDR1 is SGHTA and CDR2 FQGTGA. The CDR3 is made up of 15 amino acids. The receptor comes from an adult in good health. This chain connects TRBV7-3 to TRBJ1-3; D not certain. This material consisted of peripheral blood, taken on day 0 of AZD1222 vaccination. The CDR3 region has the DNA TGTGCCAGCAGTGCCCAGGCCCTCTCTGGAAACACCATATATTTT. Its protein is CASSAQALSGNTIYF. The variable domain in full, with the rest retrieved from reference TRBV7-3 and TRBJ1-3, is GAGVSQTPSNKVTEKGKYVELRCDPISGHTALYWYRQSLGQGPEFLIYFQGTGAADDSGLPNDRFFAVRPEGSVSTLKIQRTERGDSAVYLCASSAQALSGNTIYFGEGSWLTVV.